This T cell receptor beta chain was sequenced in a study of blood T cell repertoires in COVID-19. About the research overall: T cells, B-cell-depleted T cells, or PBMCs supplied cDNA or gDNA.

Using immunoSEQ multiplex PCR, the repertoire was profiled, and TCRdb retains in-frame clones only, with some absent. Of about 64,000 clones in the sample, just over 85% were seen once. Looked up from germline, CDR1 is MNHNY and CDR2 is SVGAGI (reference sequence). V lost 6 bases to trimming and J lost 5 bases, with 17 bases between them. The CDR3 length is 14 residues. This clone showed up just once. This chain joins TRBV6-6 and TRBJ2-7; a weak D match, TRBD2 (7 bases). The sample was peripheral blood. This TCR derives from a woman in her sixties with COVID-19, enrolled during active disease. The CDR3 sequence is CASRTGGRANEQYF. The DNA of the CDR3 is TGTGCCAGCAGAACGGGGGGCAGGGCCAACGAGCAGTACTTC.